This TCR beta chain originates from a study of monozygotic twins with cystic fibrosis. Points from the study as a whole: Monozygotic CF twins shared more identical nucleotide clonotypes than unrelated patients.

Clones were sequenced by immunoSEQ multiplex PCR, and TCRdb holds only the in-frame ones, with some missing. This table holds around 21,000 clones, approximately 87% found once. This clone was observed once. The antigen is not known. The V segment lost 6 bases and the J segment 15 bases; nucleotides outside the gene matches: 17. Germline V lookup: CDR1 MNHEY, CDR2 SMNVEV (reference sequence). CDR3 length: 14 amino acids. The specimen sequenced was blood. The rearrangement uses TRBV27 and TRBJ2-1; 7 bases fit TRBD1. This TCR was recovered from a woman aged 25 to 39 with cystic fibrosis. The CDR3 region has the DNA TGTGCCAGCAGGGCCACAGGGGTCCCTGCGCCCTTGTTCTTC. Its translation is CASRATGVPAPLFF.